Presented here are 7 T cell receptor beta chains from one specimen sequenced in a study of shared clonotypes between healthy human individuals. Using immunoSEQ multiplex PCR, the repertoire was profiled, and TCRdb retains in-frame clones only, with some absent. Counted here are about 680,000 clones, 92% occurring once; the ten biggest clones make up 20% to 25%. CD45RO-negative, CCR7-selected cells formed the naive CD8 fraction, which excluded terminally differentiated effector memory CD45RA+ cells. Source material: naive CD8+ T cells sorted from blood. These receptors were collected from a man in his thirties or forties in good health.

This chain connects TRBV9 to TRBJ2-7; the match to TRBD1 covers 8 bases. This CDR3 has 18 amino acids. The V segment lost 6 bases and the J segment 4 bases; nucleotides outside the gene matches: 21. CDR1 SGDLS and CDR2 YYNGEE come from the germline V gene. The CDR3 nucleotides are TGTGCCAGCAACCTAACGGGACAGGTTCGTCTCTACCCGTACGAGCAGTACTTC. This encodes CASNLTGQVRLYPYEQYF.

This sequence joins TRBV27 and TRBJ2-7, with 7 bases lining up with TRBD1. The trim removed 5 bases at V and 2 bases at J, leaving 6 bases unmatched. CDR1 and CDR2 from the germline V gene are MNHEY and SMNVEV (reference sequence). The CDR3 extends over 14 amino acids. The CDR3 loop is CASSPFQGAYEQYF. The DNA for the CDR3 is TGTGCCAGCAGTCCCTTCCAGGGGGCCTACGAGCAGTACTTC.

The chain recombines TRBV27 with TRBJ2-2; D might be TRBD1 (6 bases). The germline V gene has CDR1 MNHEY and CDR2 SMNVEV (reference sequence). This CDR3 is 15 amino acids long. Trimming stripped 0 bases from V and 7 bases from J, with 12 bases between. The CDR3 DNA reads as TGTGCCAGCAGTTTATCATCAGGGGTGGTCGGGGAGCTGTTTTTT. The encoded protein is CASSLSSGVVGELFF.

This chain joins TRBV7-9 and TRBJ1-1; D unresolved. Germline V gene data show CDR1 as SEHNR and CDR2 as FQNEAQ (reference sequence). Trimming removed 4 bases from V and 6 bases from J, with 12 bases in between. This CDR3 spans 13 amino acids. This CDR3 reads CASSSSGSPEAFF. The CDR3 coding sequence is TGTGCCAGCAGCTCATCTGGGAGCCCTGAAGCTTTCTTT.

The CDR3 sequence: CASSSDKTAGNTIYF. In DNA, the CDR3 is TGTGCCAGCAGCTCCGACAAGACCGCGGGAAACACCATATATTTT. J is TRBJ1-3 and V is TRBV7-2, with D uncertain. This CDR3 is 15 amino acids long. Germline CDR1 and CDR2: SGHTA and FQGNSA. Trimming removed 4 bases at V and 4 bases at J, with 14 bases between. Filled out from reference TRBV7-2 and TRBJ1-3, the complete variable domain reads GAGVSQSPSNKVTEKGKDVELRCDPISGHTALYWYRQSLGQGLEFLIYFQGNSAPDKSGLPSDRFSAERTGGSVSTLTIQRTQQEDSAVYLCASSSDKTAGNTIYFGEGSWLTVV.

The CDR3 here is CAWTSGSTDTQYF. The CDR3 coding sequence is TGTGCCTGGACTAGCGGGAGCACAGATACGCAGTATTTT. The chain recombines TRBV30 with TRBJ2-3; TRBD2 matches at 8 bases. Germline V gene lookup returns CDR1 GTSNPN and CDR2 SVGIG (reference sequence). The CDR3 loop spans 13 amino acids. The junction had 0 bases not matched to a gene; V was cut back by 4 bases and J by 0 bases. Drawing the rest from reference TRBV30 and TRBJ2-3, the complete variable domain is SQTIHQWPATLVQPVGSPLSLECTVEGTSNPNLYWYRQAAGRGLQLLFYSVGIGQISSEVPQNLSASRPQDRQFILSSKKLLLSDSGFYLCAWTSGSTDTQYFGPGTRLTVL.

This clone was seen only once. The chain links TRBV9 to TRBJ2-7; 7 bases map to TRBD2. The germline V gene encodes CDR1 SGDLS and CDR2 YYNGEE. CDR3 length: 14 amino acids. Trimming at V came to 3 bases and at J to 7 bases, leaving 10 bases not matched to a gene. The chain's CDR3 is CASSDGTTITEQYF. The CDR3 DNA sequence: TGTGCCAGCAGCGACGGGACTACTATTACAGAGCAGTACTTC.